This T cell receptor (beta chain) was sequenced in a study of long-term antiretroviral therapy in people with HIV. Notes on the study in general: Clones that had undergone expansion before ART prevailed in the repertoire throughout all time points.

Runs used v3.0 of the immunoSEQ assay and were done at survey level. Each sample aimed for about 35,000-50,000 sequenced T-cell genomes. The table came from immunoSEQ multiplex PCR; TCRdb's copy has only in-frame clones and leaves some out. The sample carries over 10,000 clones, less than 90% recorded once. Note on this clone: Its antigen is not known.

Germline CDR1 MNHNY, CDR2 SVGAGI (reference sequence). Between the trimmed V and J ends, which lost 6 bases and 8 bases, there was a span of 23 bases. This CDR3 region has 16 residues. Going into DNA extraction, samples held about 0.95-10 million cryopreserved PBMC. The source of this sequence is a woman aged 40 to 49 with HIV. J is TRBJ2-1 and V is TRBV6-6; no clear D. This material consisted of unsorted PBMCs, taken 2.1 years after starting antiretroviral therapy. CDR3 nucleotides: TGTGCCAGCAGATTACCGGGCCTGTCCCAATCCGATGAGCAGTTCTTC. Protein: CASRLPGLSQSDEQFF.